The clone carrying this TCR beta chain was observed a few times. Its antigen is as yet unknown. Reverse transcribing all isolated RNA meant expressed TCRB transcripts were sequenced. Some clones are missing from TCRdb's copy, which holds only in-frame ones; the method was immunoSEQ multiplex PCR. This sample yields roughly 150,000 clones, of which over 6% are seen a single time; roughly 0.5% belongs to the top ten. The sample belongs to a study of beta chain features in type 1 diabetes. Notes on the study in general: Patients with Type 1 diabetes showed moderately but significantly shorter TCRB CDR3s in all four CD4+ subsets.

Germline CDR1 and CDR2: GTSNPN and SVGIG (reference sequence). The CDR3 sequence is 14 residues long. After removal of 4 bases from V and 2 bases from J, the junction contained 3 bases not matched to a gene. The receptor's source is a man between 18 and 35 years old with type 1 diabetes. The sequenced sample consisted of central memory CD4+ T cells from blood. This rearrangement joins TRBV30 to TRBJ2-5, with TRBD1 identical over 11 bases. The CDR3 here is CAWTGTGGQETQYF. The DNA of the CDR3 is TGTGCCTGGACCGGGACAGGGGGGCAAGAGACCCAGTACTTC. Drawing the rest from reference TRBV30 and TRBJ2-5, the complete variable domain is SQTIHQWPATLVQPVGSPLSLECTVEGTSNPNLYWYRQAAGRGLQLLFYSVGIGQISSEVPQNLSASRPQDRQFILSSKKLLLSDSGFYLCAWTGTGGQETQYFGPGTRLLVL.